This passage covers 25 T cell receptor beta chains from one sample sequenced in a study of T cell responses to AZD1222 COVID-19 vaccine. Generated by immunoSEQ multiplex PCR, the TCRdb table keeps only in-frame clones and is missing some. This sample has roughly 150,000 clones, with roughly 94% found just once. The material was peripheral blood, obtained 28 days after the second AZD1222 dose. The receptors derive from an adult who received the AZD1222 COVID-19 vaccine.

J is TRBJ2-7 and V is TRBV7-2, with D unclear. V was pared by 2 bases and J by 3 bases, with 11 bases between. Germline CDR1 and CDR2: SGHTA and FQGNSA. The CDR3 runs 14 residues. CDR3 protein: CASSLSLLSYEQYF. The CDR3, as DNA: TGTGCCAGCAGCTTATCTCTTCTGAGCTACGAGCAGTACTTC.

The V and J genes are TRBV5-4 and TRBJ1-3, with D hard to call. CDR1 is SGHNT, CDR2 YYREEE, per germline (reference sequence). V was clipped by 0 bases and J by 0 bases, with 4 bases between them. This CDR3 contains 14 residues. The DNA for the CDR3 is TGTGCCAGCAGCTTGGAACGCTCTGGAAACACCATATATTTT. Translation: CASSLERSGNTIYF.

V usage is TRBV18 and J usage is TRBJ2-1, with 7 bases matching TRBD1. CDR3 length: 16 residues. The germline CDR1 and CDR2 sequences are KGHSH and LQKENI. Trimming cost V 3 bases and J 10 bases; bases outside gene matches: 15. CDR3: CASSPLRGRLDREQFF. DNA of the CDR3: TGTGCCAGCTCACCCCTCAGGGGACGCCTGGACAGGGAGCAGTTCTTC.

The rearrangement joins TRBV6-1 to TRBJ1-5; D call uncertain. Germline CDR1 is MNHNS and CDR2 is SASEGT. The CDR3 is made up of 15 amino acids. Deletions cut 2 bases from V and 4 bases from J, with 12 bases between. The CDR3 DNA reads as TGTGCCAGCAGTGAAAGTGAGACAAGAAATCAGCCCCAGCATTTT. It specifies CASSESETRNQPQHF.

The chain joins TRBV6-1 to TRBJ2-2; D is ambiguous. Trimming removed 2 bases from V and 5 bases from J, with 12 bases in between. CDR3 length: 15 amino acids. The germline CDR1 and CDR2 sequences are MNHNS and SASEGT. The CDR3 DNA reads TGTGCCAGCAGTGAAACCGGAGAAGGTACCGGGGAGCTGTTTTTT. Encoded protein: CASSETGEGTGELFF.

The chain couples TRBV6-5 to TRBJ1-3; no clear D gene. Looked up from germline, CDR1 is MNHEY and CDR2 is SVGAGI. This CDR3 has 13 amino acids. Trimming pared 6 bases from V and 0 bases from J, leaving 6 bases between. CDR3 coding DNA: TGTGCCAGCAGCATTAGCTCTGGAAACACCATATATTTT. The encoded protein is CASSISSGNTIYF.

The chain combines TRBV12-3 or TRBV12-4 with TRBJ2-3; a weak D match, TRBD2 (5 bases). This CDR3 region has 12 residues. In nucleotides, the CDR3 is TGTGCAACGGGGTATGTCACAGATACGCAGTATTTT. It specifies CATGYVTDTQYF.

The V call is TRBV30, the J call TRBJ2-1; D remains ambiguous. Germline CDR1 reads GTSNPN; CDR2 reads SVGIG (reference sequence). There are 14 residues in the CDR3. V lost 7 bases and J lost 0, with 13 bases in between. CDR3 bases: TGTGCCTCCGCGGATCGAAGCTCCTACAATGAGCAGTTCTTC. It codes for CASADRSSYNEQFF.

The chain links TRBV18 to TRBJ1-2; D gene ambiguous. Germline lookup yields CDR1 KGHSH and CDR2 LQKENI. CDR3 length: 15 amino acids. The ends were cut back, 5 bases at V and 0 bases at J, with 13 bases in the middle. The CDR3 DNA follows: TGTGCCAGCTCATTAGGGAATGGAGCTAACTATGGCTACACCTTC. It codes for CASSLGNGANYGYTF.

The V gene is TRBV10-1, the J gene TRBJ1-2; TRBD1 is a possible D gene (5 bases). The V gene's germline CDR1 is WNHNN and CDR2 SYGVQD (reference sequence). The CDR3 is 13 amino acids. The germline V and J ends were trimmed by 6 bases and 4 bases, with 12 bases remaining between them. CDR3 DNA sequence: TGCGCCAGCAGCGACGGGGGGTCCTATGGCTACACCTTC. It yields the protein CASSDGGSYGYTF.

This chain uses TRBV7-2 with TRBJ1-5; D not resolved. CDR1 is SGHTA, CDR2 FQGNSA, per germline. This CDR3 region has 11 residues. The V and J ends lost 2 bases and 9 bases respectively, with 5 bases between them. The CDR3 protein is CASSLSGPQHF. CDR3 DNA: TGTGCCAGCAGCTTAAGTGGGCCCCAGCATTTT.

The V and J genes are TRBV21-1 and TRBJ2-5; TRBD2, the D gene given by the table, was not confirmed from the DNA. TRBV21-1 is a pseudogene locus. CDR3 size: 11 residues. The CDR3 protein is CASAAGETQYF. The CDR3 nucleotides are TGTGCCAGCGCGGCGGGAGAGACCCAGTACTTC.

The chain links TRBV5-1 to TRBJ2-3; no clear D gene. With 0 bases removed from V and 0 bases from J, the gap between germline ends came to 8 bases. The CDR3 totals 15 residues. Germline CDR1 and CDR2: SGHRS and YFSETQ. CDR3 protein: CASSLEGFSTDTQYF. Here the CDR3 DNA reads TGCGCCAGCAGCTTGGAAGGATTTAGCACAGATACGCAGTATTTT. Combining the CDR3 with reference TRBV5-1 and TRBJ2-3 gives the whole variable domain KAGVTQTPRYLIKTRGQQVTLSCSPISGHRSVSWYQQTPGQGLQFLFEYFSETQRNKGNFPGRFSGRQFSNSRSEMNVSTLELGDSALYLCASSLEGFSTDTQYFGPGTRLTVL.

This chain joins TRBV5-1 and TRBJ2-6; the D gene is possibly TRBD2 (5 bases). CDR3 length: 16 residues. The V and J ends lost 0 bases and 0 bases respectively, with 7 bases between them. Germline loops: CDR1 SGHRS, CDR2 YFSETQ. The CDR3: CASSLVGGSGANVLTF. CDR3 DNA: TGCGCCAGCAGCTTGGTTGGAGGCTCTGGGGCCAACGTCCTGACTTTC.

This chain connects TRBV4-2 to TRBJ2-4; 14 nucleotides align to TRBD2. V trimming: 5 bases; J trimming: 9 bases; junction bases outside the gene matches: 9. The germline V gene encodes CDR1 LGHNA and CDR2 YNFKEQ. The CDR3 has 16 amino acids. This CDR3 reads CASSVIGTSGSGIQYF. The CDR3 coding sequence is TGTGCCAGCAGCGTCATAGGGACTAGCGGGAGTGGCATTCAGTACTTC.

The rearrangement joins TRBV27 to TRBJ1-1; D uncertain. Germline V gene lookup returns CDR1 MNHEY and CDR2 SMNVEV (reference sequence). Trimming stripped 2 bases from V and 1 base from J, with 8 bases between. This CDR3 has 14 residues. The DNA of the CDR3 is TGTGCCAGCAGTTTAACGGTAGGGAACACTGAAGCTTTCTTT. Amino acid sequence: CASSLTVGNTEAFF.

The rearrangement joins TRBV28 to TRBJ2-1, with D unresolved. The CDR3 has 14 residues. The ends were cut back, 3 bases at V and 9 bases at J, with 15 bases in the middle. Germline CDR1 reads MDHEN; CDR2 reads SYDVKM. The CDR3 spells CASSLVVKVAEQFF. CDR3 nucleotides: TGTGCCAGCAGTTTGGTGGTTAAGGTTGCTGAGCAGTTCTTC.

V is TRBV27 and J is TRBJ2-1; maybe TRBD2 (6 bases). The germline V and J ends were trimmed by 2 bases and 8 bases, with 19 bases remaining between them. In germline, CDR1 is MNHEY, CDR2 SMNVEV (reference sequence). CDR3 length equals 16 residues. The CDR3 loop reads CASSLTPGLLRDEQFF. CDR3 in DNA: TGTGCCAGCAGTTTAACCCCGGGACTCCTTCGGGATGAGCAGTTCTTC.

V gene TRBV19 combines with J gene TRBJ2-5, with TRBD1 identical over 8 bases. The CDR3 is 13 residues long. CDR1 is LNHDA, CDR2 SQIVND, per germline (reference sequence). Trimming took 6 bases from V and 5 from J; bases not matched to a gene: 5. In DNA form, the CDR3 reads TGTGCCAGTAGGACAGGGGCGGGTGAGACCCAGTACTTC. It encodes CASRTGAGETQYF.

The chain employs TRBV10-3 and TRBJ1-5; 12 nucleotides agree with TRBD1. J lost 1 base, V lost 11 bases, and 12 bases had no gene match. CDR1 ENHRY and CDR2 SYGVKD come from the germline V gene. The CDR3 is 17 residues long. CDR3 coding DNA: TGTGCCGCCGCCGGGACAGGGGGCGCCGGAAGCAATCAGCCCCAGCATTTT. Its translation: CAAAGTGGAGSNQPQHF.

J is TRBJ2-1 and V is TRBV12-5; 8 positions agree with TRBD2. There are 17 residues in the CDR3. V dropped 7 bases and J dropped 3; count of bases not matched to a gene: 14. Germline CDR1 and CDR2: LGHNT and FRNRAP. CDR3 protein: CASALWGGGRFYNEQFF. The CDR3 region has the DNA TGTGCTAGTGCCCTGTGGGGGGGCGGGAGGTTCTACAATGAGCAGTTCTTC.

To note about this clone: Other nucleotide sequences from this sample produce the same CDR3. The chain is built from TRBV3-1 (or the pseudogene TRBV3-2) and TRBJ2-7; D is unclear. Trimming removed 1 base from V and 3 bases from J, with 4 bases in between. The germline V gene has CDR1 LGHDT and CDR2 YNNKEL (reference sequence). This CDR3 comprises 12 residues. In nucleotides, the CDR3 is TGTGCCAGCAGCCAAGCGGGCTACGAGCAGTACTTC. Its protein is CASSQAGYEQYF.

The chain is built from TRBV21-1 and TRBJ2-7; TRBD2 was called by the table and not checked on the DNA. TRBV21-1 counts as a pseudogene. This CDR3 region has 19 residues. The CDR3 DNA sequence: TGTGCCAGCAAACTGATGGGACTAGCGAGGACAAAAAACTCCTACGAGCAGTACTTC. It specifies CASKLMGLARTKNSYEQYF.

The CDR3 reads CASSNRVGQGFQPQHF. The DNA of the CDR3 is TGTGCCAGCTCTAATAGGGTGGGACAGGGGTTTCAGCCCCAGCATTTT. V is TRBV6-6 and J is TRBJ1-5, with 10 bases fitting TRBD1. The length of the CDR3 is 16 residues. V was clipped by 8 bases and J by 6 bases; unmatched bases: 13. Germline-derived CDR1 and CDR2 are MNHNY and SVGAGI (reference sequence).

The J gene is TRBJ1-5, the V gene TRBV28; 8 bases line up with TRBD1. J lost 6 bases, V lost 10 bases, and 8 bases had no gene match. The V gene's germline CDR1 is MDHEN and CDR2 SYDVKM. The CDR3 consists of 13 residues. DNA of the CDR3: TGTGCCACCCGACAGGGGATTTTTCAGCCCCAGCATTTT. Amino acid sequence: CATRQGIFQPQHF.